The 32 T cell receptor beta chains below were found in one sample sequenced in a study of cytomegalovirus exposure and HLA in healthy donors. The primer mix had 60 Vbeta and 13 Jbeta primers. TCRdb's table, derived via immunoSEQ multiplex PCR, lists solely in-frame clones and lacks some. The repertoire holds 100,000 to 150,000 clones, with roughly 81% as singletons. The specimen was PBMCs. The receptors derive from a woman in her 30s in good health and CMV-seronegative.

V and J are TRBV7-2 and TRBJ2-1; 9 bases are a match to TRBD1. CDR1 SGHTA and CDR2 FQGNSA come from the germline V gene. V was pared by 5 bases and J by 5 bases, with 10 bases of the junction left unmatched. The CDR3 runs to 16 residues. CDR3 in DNA: TGTGCCAGCAGCCCCCTCCCCGGGACAGGGAACAATGAGCAGTTCTTC. Translating gives CASSPLPGTGNNEQFF.

This clone appeared a single time. The V gene is TRBV7-6, the J gene TRBJ2-1; the match to TRBD2 covers 8 bases. Germline V lookup: CDR1 SGHVS, CDR2 FNYEAQ. V was clipped by 5 bases and J by 6 bases; unmatched bases: 9. CDR3 length: 15 residues. Here the CDR3 DNA reads TGTGCCAGCAGCCCTGGCGGGGGGTGGGCCAATGAGCAGTTCTTC. It yields the protein CASSPGGGWANEQFF.

The chain is built from TRBV30 and TRBJ1-4; D is uncertain. This CDR3 has 12 residues. Trimming stripped 4 bases from V and 7 bases from J, with 10 bases between. Germline V gives CDR1 GTSNPN, CDR2 SVGIG (reference sequence). The chain's CDR3 is CAWNLRGEKLFF. As DNA, the CDR3 is TGTGCCTGGAATCTCCGGGGTGAAAAACTGTTTTTT.

The J gene is TRBJ2-4, the V gene TRBV29-1, with D possibly TRBD1 on 6 matching bases. The CDR3 covers 13 residues. The V gene's germline CDR1 is SQVTM and CDR2 ANQGSEA. The germline V and J ends were trimmed by 0 bases and 11 bases, with 14 bases remaining between them. The CDR3 coding sequence is TGCAGCGTTGAAGATCCCATACAGGGAGTTCAGTACTTC. Translating it yields CSVEDPIQGVQYF.

V is TRBV6-6 and J is TRBJ1-2; 8 positions match TRBD1. With 5 bases clipped from V and 3 bases from J, the junction kept 5 bases outside the gene matches. This CDR3 has 14 residues. Germline-derived CDR1 and CDR2 are MNHNY and SVGAGI (reference sequence). The chain's CDR3 is CASSGVQGDYGYTF. The CDR3 DNA sequence: TGTGCCAGCAGTGGCGTACAGGGGGACTATGGCTACACCTTC.

A few counts support this clone. The rearrangement links TRBV5-6 to TRBJ2-7, with D perhaps matching TRBD1 (5 bases). Between the trimmed V and J ends, which lost 4 bases and 4 bases, there was a span of 15 bases. The CDR3 is made up of 14 amino acids. Germline V gene lookup returns CDR1 SGHDT and CDR2 YYEEEE. CDR3 loop: CASSGRAGLYEQYF. The CDR3 bases are TGTGCCAGCAGCGGAAGGGCAGGGCTATACGAGCAGTACTTC.

The chain couples TRBV27 to TRBJ2-7, with D uncertain. This CDR3 contains 15 residues. CDR1 MNHEY and CDR2 SMNVEV come from the germline V gene (reference sequence). With 6 bases removed from V and 3 bases from J, the gap between germline ends came to 18 bases. DNA for the CDR3: TGTGCCAGCAGACCTACGGTCGCCACCAACTACGAGCAGTACTTC. Its protein is CASRPTVATNYEQYF.

This clone appeared once. The chain couples TRBV7-2 to TRBJ2-1; D not certain. The CDR3 length is 11 residues. From germline, CDR1 is SGHTA and CDR2 FQGNSA. V lost 1 base and J 15 bases, leaving 10 bases between the germline ends. The CDR3 DNA reads as TGTGCCAGCAGCTTAGGTGGTAGCCCGTTCTTC. This sequence encodes CASSLGGSPFF. Together with reference TRBV7-2 and TRBJ2-1, the CDR3 gives the full variable domain: GAGVSQSPSNKVTEKGKDVELRCDPISGHTALYWYRQSLGQGLEFLIYFQGNSAPDKSGLPSDRFSAERTGGSVSTLTIQRTQQEDSAVYLCASSLGGSPFFGPGTRLTVL.

This chain joins TRBV6-5 and TRBJ2-2; D perhaps matches TRBD2 (6 bases). This CDR3 has 15 amino acids. Deletions cut 5 bases from V and 5 bases from J, with 15 bases between. The V gene's germline CDR1 is MNHEY and CDR2 SVGAGI. DNA for the CDR3: TGTGCCAGCAGTCCCCCCGGGGCGGGAACCGGGGAGCTGTTTTTT. The encoded protein is CASSPPGAGTGELFF.

The genes are TRBV7-9 and TRBJ2-3, with 8 bases aligning to TRBD2. Germline V lookup: CDR1 SEHNR, CDR2 FQNEAQ (reference sequence). Germline trimming cut 5 bases from V and 4 bases from J; bases unmatched to any gene: 8. This CDR3 is built from 15 residues. The CDR3 DNA is TGTGCCAGCAGCAGAAGCGGGAGCAGAGCAGATACGCAGTATTTT. Translated, it gives CASSRSGSRADTQYF.

J is TRBJ2-2 and V is TRBV30; D is unresolved. This CDR3 is built from 15 residues. Germline V CDR1 and CDR2: GTSNPN, SVGIG (reference sequence). Trimming removed 0 bases at V and 7 bases at J, with 15 bases between. The CDR3 here is CAWSVPELVGGELFF. CDR3 sequence (DNA): TGTGCCTGGAGTGTACCCGAGCTAGTCGGCGGGGAGCTGTTTTTT.

The DNA of the CDR3 is TGTGCCAGCAGCAACGTAGCGGGGGGGAGCACAGATACGCAGTATTTT. Residues: CASSNVAGGSTDTQYF. The chain recombines TRBV7-3 with TRBJ2-3, with 11 bases matching TRBD2. The germline V gene has CDR1 SGHTA and CDR2 FQGTGA. J gave up 0 bases and V 5 bases, and 4 bases lay outside the gene matches. The CDR3 runs 16 residues.

This clone was counted only a few times. The J gene is TRBJ2-3, the V gene TRBV9, with 9 nucleotides matching TRBD2. Germline V gene lookup returns CDR1 SGDLS and CDR2 YYNGEE. With 0 bases clipped from V and 5 bases from J, the junction kept 7 bases outside the gene matches. The CDR3 is 16 amino acids. The CDR3 here is CASSVGSGGNVDTQYF. For the CDR3, the DNA is TGTGCCAGCAGCGTAGGTAGCGGGGGTAATGTAGATACGCAGTATTTT.

This chain links TRBV5-1 with TRBJ2-7; D might be TRBD1 (6 bases). V lost 3 bases, J lost 4 bases, and 11 bases lay in between. CDR1 SGHRS and CDR2 YFSETQ come from the germline V gene. The CDR3 totals 13 residues. CDR3 protein: CASSYFRGYEQYF. The DNA for the CDR3 is TGCGCCAGCAGCTACTTCAGGGGATACGAGCAGTACTTC. The full variable domain, in which reference TRBV5-1 and TRBJ2-7 provide the parts outside the CDR3, is KAGVTQTPRYLIKTRGQQVTLSCSPISGHRSVSWYQQTPGQGLQFLFEYFSETQRNKGNFPGRFSGRQFSNSRSEMNVSTLELGDSALYLCASSYFRGYEQYFGPGTRLTVT.

The CDR3 region has the DNA TGTGCCAGCAGTTATTCGGTACTAGCGGGAGTTGTCGAGCAGTACTTC. It is translated as CASSYSVLAGVVEQYF. The chain couples TRBV6-5 to TRBJ2-7; 11 bases are shared with TRBD2. The CDR3 extends over 16 amino acids. Germline CDR1 MNHEY, CDR2 SVGAGI. V shed 3 bases, J shed 6 bases, and the junction held 10 bases outside the gene matches.

The genes are TRBV9 and TRBJ2-1, with 12 bases lining up with TRBD2. V gave up 0 bases and J gave up 9 bases; unmatched junction bases: 4. CDR1 and CDR2 from the germline V gene are SGDLS and YYNGEE. The CDR3 sequence is 15 residues long. The CDR3 here is CASSVVLAGGGEQFF. The CDR3 coding sequence is TGTGCCAGCAGCGTAGTGCTAGCGGGAGGGGGTGAGCAGTTCTTC.

The CDR3 reads CASQGRDRDYYGYTF. CDR3 nucleotides: TGTGCCAGCCAGGGCCGGGACAGGGACTACTATGGCTACACCTTC. This chain joins TRBV6-6 and TRBJ1-2; 9 bases are shared with TRBD1. The CDR3 spans 15 residues. Germline CDR1 is MNHNY and CDR2 is SVGAGI (reference sequence). The trim removed 8 bases at V and 3 bases at J, leaving 10 bases unmatched.

The CDR3 DNA sequence: TGTGCCAGCAGTGAACTTTGGGGGACTAGCGGAGATGAGCAGTTCTTC. Amino acids: CASSELWGTSGDEQFF. The rearrangement joins TRBV6-1 to TRBJ2-1; 11 nucleotides match TRBD2. Trimming removed 2 bases from V and 8 bases from J; junction bases left unmatched: 8. The CDR3 contains 16 residues. Germline CDR1 reads MNHNS; CDR2 reads SASEGT.

CDR3 bases: TGTGCCAGCAGTGCGCCTAGCGGGAGGATCACGCAGTATTTT. Its translation is CASSAPSGRITQYF. V and J are TRBV2 and TRBJ2-3, with 11 bases fitting TRBD2. J was trimmed by 9 bases and V by 4 bases; bases with no gene match: 6. The CDR3 loop spans 14 amino acids. Germline values: CDR1 SNHLY, CDR2 FYNNEI. Full variable domain (remainder filled in from reference TRBV2 and TRBJ2-3): EPEVTQTPSHQVTQMGQEVILRCVPISNHLYFYWYRQILGQKVEFLVSFYNNEISEKSEIFDDQFSVERPDGSNFTLKIRSTKLEDSAMYFCASSAPSGRITQYFGPGTRLTVL.

This clone was counted a single time. This chain connects TRBV7-6 to TRBJ1-2; no reliable D call. CDR1 is SGHVS and CDR2 is FNYEAQ in the germline V gene. V was clipped by 1 base and J by 6 bases, with 12 bases between them. The CDR3 consists of 14 residues. CDR3 in DNA: TGTGCCAGCAGCTTAGGCGCGGCACCCGATGGCTACACCTTC. Encoded protein: CASSLGAAPDGYTF.

This clone was counted once. The chain uses TRBV5-8 and TRBJ2-7, with 10 bases aligning to TRBD2. The ends lost 3 bases at V and 0 bases at J; junction bases unmatched: 6. Germline V lookup: CDR1 SGHTS, CDR2 YDEGEE. The CDR3 contains 16 residues. CDR3 sequence reads: CASSYRGLAVSYEQYF. The CDR3 DNA reads as TGTGCCAGCAGCTATCGAGGACTAGCGGTCTCCTACGAGCAGTACTTC.

Details on this clone: At one of its ends the junction is not consistent with the germline gene, which may arise from a read error. This rearrangement joins TRBV7-9 to TRBJ2-1, with 9 bases that match TRBD2. The CDR3 spans 15 residues. The V gene's germline CDR1 is SEHNR and CDR2 FQNEAQ (reference sequence). In nucleotides, the CDR3 is TGTTCCAGCAGCTGGTCGGGACTAGCCAACAATGAGCAGTTCTTC. Residues: CSSSWSGLANNEQFF.

This rearrangement joins TRBV7-6 to TRBJ2-3, with a tentative D call TRBD2 (6 bases). The V end lost 2 bases, the J end lost 7 bases, and 25 bases lay between the germline ends. The CDR3 contains 18 residues. The V gene's germline CDR1 is SGHVS and CDR2 FNYEAQ. CDR3 DNA: TGTGCCAGCAGCTTACTGTGGAGCCCCGCGACTAGTTCAAATACGCAGTATTTT. It is translated as CASSLLWSPATSSNTQYF.

Turning to this clone: A read error may produce the germline difference seen at one junction end. V is TRBV18 and J is TRBJ2-1, with TRBD2 identical over 7 bases. CDR1 KGHSH and CDR2 LQKENI come from the germline V gene. The CDR3 spans 14 residues. DNA for the CDR3: TGTGCCAGCTCACCGGCTAGCGGAGACAATGGGCAGTTCTTC. Its protein is CASSPASGDNGQFF.

The chain uses TRBV2 and TRBJ1-2; D gene uncertain. With 1 base removed from V and 6 bases from J, the gap between germline ends came to 9 bases. The germline V gene encodes CDR1 SNHLY and CDR2 FYNNEI. This CDR3 contains 13 residues. The CDR3 protein is CASSEGRVHGYTF. CDR3 sequence (DNA): TGTGCCAGCAGTGAAGGCCGGGTACATGGCTACACCTTC.

V is TRBV11-3 and J is TRBJ2-7, with TRBD1 matching 7 bases. With V trimmed by 9 bases and J by 0 bases, 5 bases remained unmatched. The CDR3 is 13 amino acids. Germline lookup yields CDR1 SGHNT and CDR2 YENEEA. The CDR3 loop reads CASSGTDSYEQYF. CDR3 nucleotides: TGTGCCAGTTCCGGGACAGACTCCTACGAGCAGTACTTC.

This clone showed up just a few times. The junction differs from germline at one of its ends, possibly a read error. The chain links TRBV7-9 to TRBJ2-7, with D uncertain. CDR3 length: 11 residues. In germline, CDR1 is SEHNR, CDR2 FQNEAQ (reference sequence). CDR3 in DNA: TGTTCCAGCAGCCCCGGGTACGAGCAGTACTTC. This sequence encodes CSSSPGYEQYF.

V is TRBV7-2 and J is TRBJ2-1; 8 nucleotides line up with TRBD2. The CDR3 sequence is 15 residues long. V lost 5 bases, J lost 9 bases, and 12 bases stayed unmatched. CDR1 is SGHTA and CDR2 is FQGNSA in the germline V gene. CDR3 in amino acids: CASSLEGLGRAEQFF. CDR3 nucleotides: TGTGCCAGCAGCCTTGAGGGACTAGGAAGGGCTGAGCAGTTCTTC.

The chain carries TRBV5-1 and TRBJ2-5; 16 bases align to TRBD2. The V segment lost 4 bases and the J segment 2 bases; nucleotides outside the gene matches: 11. There are 19 residues in the CDR3. From germline, CDR1 is SGHRS and CDR2 YFSETQ. CDR3 protein: CASSGGTSGGAAGQETQYF. The CDR3 DNA sequence: TGCGCCAGCAGCGGCGGGACTAGCGGGGGGGCCGCAGGGCAAGAGACCCAGTACTTC.

The chain employs TRBV5-1 and TRBJ2-7; D might be TRBD1 (6 bases). Germline V lookup: CDR1 SGHRS, CDR2 YFSETQ. Trimming stripped 4 bases from V and 3 bases from J, with 11 bases between. This CDR3 has 13 residues. As DNA, the CDR3 is TGCGCCAGCAGCAATGGACAGAACTACGAGCAGTACTTC. It translates to CASSNGQNYEQYF.

V is TRBV5-4 and J is TRBJ2-7; D gene ambiguous. V was cut by 2 bases and J by 3 bases, with 9 bases left in between. The length of the CDR3 is 13 residues. The germline CDR1 and CDR2 sequences are SGHNT and YYREEE (reference sequence). The CDR3 nucleotides read TGTGCCAGCAGCTTAAGTCAGCGCTACGAGCAGTACTTC. Protein: CASSLSQRYEQYF.

The chain links TRBV5-1 to TRBJ2-2; 9 nucleotides agree with TRBD1. Germline assignment: CDR1 SGHRS and CDR2 YFSETQ. CDR3 length equals 15 residues. Losses at the gene ends were 4 bases for V and 5 bases for J; bases not matched to a gene: 6. CDR3 amino acids: CASSPGTGTTGELFF. In DNA form, the CDR3 reads TGCGCCAGCAGCCCCGGGACAGGGACTACCGGGGAGCTGTTTTTT. Looking up the rest from reference TRBV5-1 and TRBJ2-2 gives the full variable domain: KAGVTQTPRYLIKTRGQQVTLSCSPISGHRSVSWYQQTPGQGLQFLFEYFSETQRNKGNFPGRFSGRQFSNSRSEMNVSTLELGDSALYLCASSPGTGTTGELFFGEGSRLTVL.